These T cell receptor beta chains were read from a single sample in a study of T cell responses to AZD1222 COVID-19 vaccine. Assay: immunoSEQ multiplex PCR; the TCRdb copy retains only in-frame clones and omits some. The sample contains about 160,000 clones, roughly nine tenths of which appear only once. The specimen comprised peripheral blood, sampled on day 0 of AZD1222 vaccination. These receptor sequences come from an adult in good health. The conserved cysteine and the conserved F or W are not part of the CDR3 here. The D gene is left open where the match is weak.

v_gene	d_gene	j_gene	CDR3aa
TRBV5-1	TRBD1	TRBJ2-2	ASSFFKFHRGANTGELF
TRBV11-1	-	TRBJ1-2	ASSKVGYGYT
TRBV5-6	-	TRBJ2-1	ASSLEDTGYVVRQF
TRBV28	-	TRBJ1-1	ASSFPGRGNTEAF
TRBV7-9	TRBD1	TRBJ2-7	ASSRRGTGNSYEQY
TRBV4-3	-	TRBJ2-2	ASSQEAWGYTGELF
TRBV6-5	TRBD2	TRBJ2-3	ASSSHSGGRADTQY
TRBV30	-	TRBJ2-7	AWSRVDREAYEQY
TRBV20-1	-	TRBJ1-4	SASYVGGEKLF
TRBV27	TRBD2	TRBJ2-7	ASSLSGRVDYEQY
TRBV13	-	TRBJ1-1	ASSLNTYTEAF
TRBV5-6	-	TRBJ2-1	ASLQSSYNEQF
TRBV18	-	TRBJ1-6	ASSFGRDTNSPLH